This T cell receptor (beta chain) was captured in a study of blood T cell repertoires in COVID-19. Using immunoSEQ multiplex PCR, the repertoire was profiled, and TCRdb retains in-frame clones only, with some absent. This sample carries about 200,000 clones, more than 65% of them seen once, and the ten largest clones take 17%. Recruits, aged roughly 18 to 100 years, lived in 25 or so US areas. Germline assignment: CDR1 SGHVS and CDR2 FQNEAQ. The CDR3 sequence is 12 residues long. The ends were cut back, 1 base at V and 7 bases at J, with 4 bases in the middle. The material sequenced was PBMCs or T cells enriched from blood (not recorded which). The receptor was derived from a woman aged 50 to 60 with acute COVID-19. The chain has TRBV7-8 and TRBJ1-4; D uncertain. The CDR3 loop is CASSLVAEKLFF. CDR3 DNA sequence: TGTGCCAGCAGCTTAGTGGCTGAAAAACTGTTTTTT.